This entry concerns a single T cell receptor (beta chain). This sample is part of a study of blood T cells in healthy people across ages. Primed by a sample-barcoded 5' primer and a J-beta primer mix, a second PCR proceeded for roughly 7 to 12 cycles. MiXCR was run by TCRdb on the 5' RACE reads, yielding one entry per CDR3 protein. The sample holds about 680,000 distinct CDR3 sequences, around 48% seen once. The receptor was derived from a woman aged 60-75 years in good health. The sequenced sample consisted of blood.

For the CDR3, the DNA is TGCGCCAGCAGCCAAGAAGTAGGTTTTGGCACTGAAGCTTTCTTT. This translates into CASSQEVGFGTEAFF. This chain joins TRBV4-3 and TRBJ1-1; the D is unclear. Trimming took off 0 bases at V and 4 bases at J, with 12 bases between the two ends. The germline V gene has CDR1 LGHNA and CDR2 YSLEER. The CDR3 is 15 residues long.